A single sample is the source of the 27 T cell receptor beta chains below, sequenced in a study of T cells in Graves' hyperthyroidism and ophthalmopathy. There were TCR beta CDR3 regions amplified from RNA transcripts. The HTBI set primed first-round TCR CDR3 RT-PCR. One entry per CDR3 protein, called by TCRdb with MiXCR from the multiplex PCR reads. The repertoire holds approximately 300,000 distinct CDR3 sequences, roughly 19% seen once, with roughly 40% in the top ten. Sequencing was performed on blood. These receptors were collected from a man aged 50 to 59 with Graves' ophthalmopathy.

This clonotype was observed many times. This chain links TRBV11-2 with TRBJ2-3; 8 positions agree with TRBD2. Germline loops: CDR1 SGHAT, CDR2 FQNNGV. CDR3 size: 15 residues. V trimming: 5 bases; J trimming: 5 bases; junction bases outside the gene matches: 9. The CDR3 protein is CASSIAGTRRDTQYF. CDR3 DNA: TGTGCCAGCAGCATAGCCGGGACTAGAAGAGATACGCAGTATTTT.

The chain uses TRBV7-3 and TRBJ2-2; D is unresolved. The V gene lost 6 bases and the J gene lost 5 bases, with 7 bases spanning the gap. Germline loops: CDR1 SGHTA, CDR2 FQGTGA. The CDR3 has 12 amino acids. The CDR3 protein is CASSWDTGELFF. The CDR3 nucleotides are TGTGCCAGCAGTTGGGATACCGGGGAGCTGTTTTTT.

V is TRBV27 and J is TRBJ2-5; 8 nucleotides align to TRBD1. Losses at the gene ends were 4 bases for V and 5 bases for J; bases not matched to a gene: 12. There are 16 residues in the CDR3. Germline lookup yields CDR1 MNHEY and CDR2 SMNVEV (reference sequence). This chain's CDR3 is CASSSLRDRLWETQYF. In DNA, the CDR3 is TGTGCCAGCAGTTCCCTCCGGGACAGGCTGTGGGAGACCCAGTACTTC.

This clonotype was observed a handful of times. V gene TRBV20-1 combines with J gene TRBJ2-4; 8 nucleotides align to TRBD2. From germline, CDR1 is DFQATT and CDR2 SNEGSKA (reference sequence). CDR3 length: 13 residues. Trimming removed 3 bases from V and 3 bases from J; junction bases left unmatched: 1. In DNA form, the CDR3 reads TGCAGTGCTAGCGGGAGGGGCAAAAACATTCAGTACTTC. This sequence encodes CSASGRGKNIQYF.

This clonotype was seen at least ten times. The chain is built from TRBV6-1 and TRBJ2-7, with 10 positions matching TRBD2. There are 17 residues in the CDR3. With V trimmed by 7 bases and J by 0 bases, 12 bases remained unmatched. From germline, CDR1 is MNHNS and CDR2 SASEGT. The CDR3 nucleotides are TGTGCCAGCACCACCGGGCTAGCGGGAGTTTCCTCCTACGAGCAGTACTTC. Its translation is CASTTGLAGVSSYEQYF.

In this sample, this clonotype turned up many times. V and J are TRBV2 and TRBJ2-3; D call uncertain. The CDR3 has 13 residues. Per germline, CDR1 SNHLY and CDR2 FYNNEI. Trimming took off 3 bases at V and 1 base at J, with 5 bases between the two ends. CDR3 protein: CASSEGRTDTQYF. The CDR3, as DNA: TGTGCCAGCAGTGAGGGCCGCACAGATACGCAGTATTTT.

The J gene is TRBJ2-1, the V gene TRBV9; the D gene is possibly TRBD1 (6 bases). The CDR3 runs 13 residues. Per germline, CDR1 SGDLS and CDR2 YYNGEE. Trimming took 3 bases from V and 7 from J, leaving 11 bases between them. CDR3 in DNA: TGTGCCAGCAGCGAGGACAGCCTTAATGAGCAGTTCTTC. Translated: CASSEDSLNEQFF.

This clonotype was found a few times. V and J are TRBV6-9 and TRBJ1-5, with 7 bases identical to TRBD1. The CDR3 consists of 16 residues. V gave up 4 bases and J gave up 0 bases; unmatched junction bases: 6. Germline loops: CDR1 MNHGY, CDR2 SVAAGI. In nucleotides, the CDR3 is TGTGCCAGCAGTTCAGACAGGGACTATAGCAATCAGCCCCAGCATTTT. This gives the protein CASSSDRDYSNQPQHF.

Comment on this clonotype: The junction and the germline gene differ at one end; a read error may be behind it. The rearrangement joins TRBV25-1 to TRBJ2-5; 7 nucleotides align to TRBD2. This CDR3 is 14 amino acids long. Per the germline V gene, CDR1 is MGHDK and CDR2 is SYGVNS. In DNA, the CDR3 is TGTGCCAGCAGTGCGCCTGGCCCCGGGACTAACACGCACTTC. It is translated as CASSAPGPGTNTHF. Looking up the rest from reference TRBV25-1 and TRBJ2-5 gives the full variable domain: EADIYQTPRYLVIGTGKKITLECSQTMGHDKMYWYQQDPGMELHLIHYSYGVNSTEKGDLSSESTVSRIRTEHFPLTLESARPSHTSQYLCASSAPGPGTNTHFGPGTRLLVL.

This chain connects TRBV5-1 to TRBJ2-1; TRBD1 might be the D (5 bases). Deletions cut 0 bases from V and 7 bases from J, with 14 bases between. Germline V gene data show CDR1 as SGHRS and CDR2 as YFSETQ. This CDR3 contains 15 residues. This chain's CDR3 is CASSLVPGLGNEQFF. In DNA, the CDR3 is TGCGCCAGCAGCTTGGTCCCAGGGCTCGGGAATGAGCAGTTCTTC.

The sample holds a few counts of this clonotype. The CDR3 loop reads CASSISGRDTDTQYF. CDR3 nucleotide sequence: TGTGCCAGCTCAATTAGCGGGAGAGACACAGATACGCAGTATTTT. The gene calls are TRBV9 and TRBJ2-3; 9 nucleotides line up with TRBD2. CDR1 and CDR2 from the germline V gene are SGDLS and YYNGEE. The J segment lost 2 bases and the V segment lost 7 bases, leaving 8 bases of the junction unmatched. The CDR3 totals 15 residues.

At least ten counts were recorded for this clonotype. The rearrangement links TRBV30 to TRBJ2-4; D perhaps matches TRBD1 (6 bases). V lost 1 base to trimming and J lost 9 bases, with 16 bases between them. CDR3 length equals 14 residues. The germline V gene encodes CDR1 GTSNPN and CDR2 SVGIG (reference sequence). CDR3 coding DNA: TGTGCCTGGAGTGAAGGAACAGGGATGGCCATTCAGTACTTC. Protein product: CAWSEGTGMAIQYF. Full variable domain (outside the CDR3, taken from reference TRBV30 and TRBJ2-4): SQTIHQWPATLVQPVGSPLSLECTVEGTSNPNLYWYRQAAGRGLQLLFYSVGIGQISSEVPQNLSASRPQDRQFILSSKKLLLSDSGFYLCAWSEGTGMAIQYFGAGTRLSVL.

This clonotype was seen a few times. The J gene is TRBJ2-5, the V gene TRBV5-1; D is unresolved. With 0 bases removed from V and 5 bases from J, the gap between germline ends came to 14 bases. Germline assignment: CDR1 SGHRS and CDR2 YFSETQ. The CDR3 is 15 amino acids. DNA for the CDR3: TGCGCCAGCAGCTTGGCCGGTTCGAACCGGGAGACCCAGTACTTC. Amino acids: CASSLAGSNRETQYF.

This clonotype was found many times. J is TRBJ2-7 and V is TRBV5-6; D perhaps matches TRBD2 (5 bases). Between the trimmed V and J ends, which lost 5 bases and 2 bases, there was a span of 11 bases. This CDR3 spans 13 amino acids. CDR1 is SGHDT and CDR2 is YYEEEE in the germline V gene. CDR3 DNA: TGTGCCAGCAGTGACGGGGTCACCTACGAGCAGTACTTC. It codes for CASSDGVTYEQYF.

The rearrangement uses TRBV5-6 and TRBJ2-5; TRBD2 aligns across 8 bases. The CDR3 is made up of 15 amino acids. Germline V gene lookup returns CDR1 SGHDT and CDR2 YYEEEE. J was trimmed by 5 bases and V by 4 bases; bases with no gene match: 10. The CDR3 loop reads CASSPTGTRGETQYF. The CDR3 coding sequence is TGTGCCAGCAGCCCCACCGGGACTAGGGGTGAGACCCAGTACTTC.

The chain recombines TRBV5-6 with TRBJ1-5; 9 nucleotides align to TRBD1. The germline V gene has CDR1 SGHDT and CDR2 YYEEEE. The CDR3 loop spans 16 amino acids. J was trimmed by 3 bases and V by 4 bases; bases with no gene match: 8. CDR3 region: CASSPSGQGTNQPQHF. Written as DNA, the CDR3 is TGTGCCAGCAGCCCGTCGGGACAGGGAACCAATCAGCCCCAGCATTTT.

The sample holds many counts of this clonotype. The CDR3 sequence: CASSEEGGKPQHF. In nucleotides, the CDR3 is TGTGCCAGCAGTGAAGAGGGCGGGAAGCCCCAGCATTTT. The chain couples TRBV2 to TRBJ1-5, with D uncertain. Trimming shortened V by 1 base and J by 8 bases, and 9 bases separated the two germline ends. Germline CDR1 is SNHLY and CDR2 is FYNNEI. This CDR3 spans 13 amino acids.

This clonotype was detected many times. The rearrangement links TRBV7-9 to TRBJ2-7; 7 nucleotides agree with TRBD1. Trimming removed 4 bases from V and 5 bases from J; junction bases left unmatched: 2. From germline, CDR1 is SEHNR and CDR2 FQNEAQ (reference sequence). This CDR3 comprises 12 residues. The DNA for the CDR3 is TGTGCCAGCAGCTCTACAGGGGACGAGCAGTACTTC. Translating gives CASSSTGDEQYF.

This clonotype was detected many times. The genes are TRBV20-1 and TRBJ2-7, with 10 bases that match TRBD2. The CDR3 spans 19 residues. Germline V gene sequence: CDR1 DFQATT, CDR2 SNEGSKA (reference sequence). V lost 5 bases, J lost 0 bases, and 19 bases stayed unmatched. The CDR3 reads CSAPGQTGILAGSSYEQYF. CDR3 nucleotide sequence: TGCAGTGCTCCCGGCCAGACAGGTATACTAGCGGGGTCCTCCTACGAGCAGTACTTC.

The chain employs TRBV30 and TRBJ2-4, with D uncertain. The CDR3 has 13 amino acids. V lost 0 bases to trimming and J lost 9 bases, with 12 bases between them. Germline V gene data show CDR1 as GTSNPN and CDR2 as SVGIG (reference sequence). In DNA, the CDR3 is TGTGCCTGGAGTGTACAAGGCGCCCCCATTCAGTACTTC. This translates into CAWSVQGAPIQYF.

V is TRBV10-2 and J is TRBJ1-2; D is unresolved. V was pared by 2 bases and J by 11 bases, with 12 bases between. Germline V gene sequence: CDR1 WSHSY, CDR2 SAAADI. This CDR3 contains 12 residues. The CDR3 sequence is CASSETGAHYTF. CDR3 sequence (DNA): TGCGCCAGCAGTGAGACTGGAGCTCATTACACCTTC.

The table lists this clonotype with a count of one. The V and J genes are TRBV12-3 or TRBV12-4 and TRBJ2-3, with 7 bases that match TRBD1. The CDR3 spans 14 residues. Losses at the gene ends were 5 bases for V and 5 bases for J; bases not matched to a gene: 7. DNA of the CDR3: TGTGCCAGCAGTCCCGGGACAGTTCAAGATACGCAGTATTTT. Translation gives CASSPGTVQDTQYF.

There are many counts of this clonotype. The J gene is TRBJ2-4, the V gene TRBV12-3 or TRBV12-4; 7 nucleotides match TRBD1. V dropped 0 bases and J dropped 1; count of bases not matched to a gene: 9. This CDR3 is 18 amino acids long. The CDR3 nucleotides read TGTGCCAGCAGTTTAGCCTCACAGGGGTCGTTGGCCAAAAACATTCAGTACTTC. This encodes CASSLASQGSLAKNIQYF.

This clonotype was found a few times. The J gene is TRBJ2-3, the V gene TRBV3-1; TRBD1 aligns across 8 bases. The junction had 8 bases not matched to a gene; V was cut back by 3 bases and J by 0 bases. This CDR3 contains 17 residues. Germline CDR1 LGHDT, CDR2 YNNKEL (reference sequence). The CDR3 here is CASSQDKTGASTDTQYF. CDR3 DNA: TGTGCCAGCAGCCAGGACAAGACAGGGGCTAGCACAGATACGCAGTATTTT.

Of note for this clonotype: Being one base from a much bigger clone, this may be a read error. The CDR3 region is CASSPMALAGGSDEQYF. The CDR3 DNA follows: TGTGCCAGCTCACCTATGGCGTTAGCGGGAGGGAGTGACGAGCAGTACTTC. This chain joins TRBV18 and TRBJ2-7, with 11 bases fitting TRBD2. Germline CDR1 KGHSH, CDR2 LQKENI. The CDR3 sequence is 17 residues long. V dropped 3 bases and J dropped 5; count of bases not matched to a gene: 12.

The rearrangement links TRBV5-1 to TRBJ2-7; TRBD1 is a possible D gene (5 bases). Germline lookup yields CDR1 SGHRS and CDR2 YFSETQ. CDR3 length: 12 amino acids. With 3 bases removed from V and 5 bases from J, the gap between germline ends came to 9 bases. Here the CDR3 DNA reads TGCGCCAGCAGCTGGCAGGGCGACGAGCAGTACTTC. As protein: CASSWQGDEQYF.

This clonotype came up many times. The V call is TRBV30, the J call TRBJ2-7; TRBD2 matches 11 bases. The CDR3 consists of 14 residues. Germline CDR1 is GTSNPN and CDR2 is SVGIG (reference sequence). J gave up 5 bases and V 1 base, and 4 bases lay outside the gene matches. The DNA of the CDR3 is TGTGCCTGGAGTGGACTAGCGGGAAGGAACGAGCAGTACTTC. Amino acids: CAWSGLAGRNEQYF.